These 30 T cell receptor beta chains came from one sample sequenced in a study of blood T cell repertoires in COVID-19. The data were produced by immunoSEQ multiplex PCR, yet TCRdb's version contains in-frame clones alone and is incomplete. Found here are some 70,000 clones, 88% of them singletons; the top ten hold 5% to 7%. Sequencing was carried out using peripheral blood. Every receptor here comes from a woman in her seventies with acute or convalescent COVID-19.

This sequence joins TRBV19 and TRBJ2-1; TRBD2 aligns across 13 bases. The CDR3 has 20 residues. V was clipped by 3 bases and J by 6 bases; unmatched bases: 17. Germline V gene sequence: CDR1 LNHDA, CDR2 SQIVND (reference sequence). The CDR3 loop is CASSIITTSGRAGRLNEQFF. CDR3 coding DNA: TGTGCCAGTAGTATCATCACTACTAGCGGGAGGGCCGGTCGGCTCAATGAGCAGTTCTTC.

V is TRBV6-5 and J is TRBJ2-7; 7 bases match TRBD1. V shed 5 bases, J shed 5 bases, and the junction held 12 bases outside the gene matches. Germline assignment: CDR1 MNHEY and CDR2 SVGAGI. The CDR3 spans 15 residues. The CDR3 spells CASSPTGFGLDEQYF. CDR3 coding DNA: TGTGCCAGCAGTCCGACAGGGTTCGGCCTTGACGAGCAGTACTTC.

The gene calls are TRBV7-9 and TRBJ1-1, with D perhaps TRBD1 (5 bases). Per germline, CDR1 SEHNR and CDR2 FQNEAQ (reference sequence). V was cut by 5 bases and J by 1 base, with 11 bases left in between. The CDR3 sequence is 14 residues long. The CDR3 is CASSAQVTNTEAFF. CDR3 sequence (DNA): TGTGCCAGCAGCGCACAGGTCACGAACACTGAAGCTTTCTTT.

This sequence joins TRBV2 and TRBJ1-6; D may be TRBD1 (6 bases). V was trimmed by 6 bases and J by 5 bases, leaving 14 bases between them. This CDR3 contains 15 residues. Germline loops: CDR1 SNHLY, CDR2 FYNNEI. The CDR3 here is CASSPRTENNSPLHF. Written as DNA, the CDR3 is TGTGCCAGCAGCCCTCGGACAGAGAATAATTCACCCCTCCACTTT.

J is TRBJ1-2 and V is TRBV28; 11 nucleotides align to TRBD1. V gave up 7 bases and J gave up 8 bases; unmatched junction bases: 12. Germline V gene sequence: CDR1 MDHEN, CDR2 SYDVKM. The CDR3 totals 15 residues. DNA of the CDR3: TGTGCCAGCACCCTCCTGGACAGGGGGCTAGGAGGCTACACCTTC. Its protein is CASTLLDRGLGGYTF.

This sequence joins TRBV5-4 and TRBJ1-1; 11 positions agree with TRBD1. CDR3 length: 14 residues. Germline V gene lookup returns CDR1 SGHNT and CDR2 YYREEE (reference sequence). V was pared by 3 bases and J by 10 bases, with 8 bases of the junction left unmatched. The CDR3 protein is CASSWVDRGLGAFF. The DNA for the CDR3 is TGTGCCAGCAGCTGGGTGGACAGGGGGCTTGGAGCTTTCTTT.

The rearrangement joins TRBV10-3 to TRBJ1-4; D is perhaps TRBD1 (5 bases). Per germline, CDR1 ENHRY and CDR2 SYGVKD. The CDR3 spans 15 residues. V was cut by 0 bases and J by 5 bases, with 10 bases left in between. The DNA for the CDR3 is TGTGCCATCAGTGAGTCGGGGAGGGGAAATGAAAAACTGTTTTTT. Its protein is CAISESGRGNEKLFF.

The V and J genes are TRBV7-9 and TRBJ1-1, with D maybe TRBD1 (6 bases). V shed 2 bases and J shed 0 bases, with 16 bases lying between them. CDR3 length: 17 amino acids. Per the germline V gene, CDR1 is SEHNR and CDR2 is FQNEAQ (reference sequence). The chain's CDR3 is CASSLSDSPSLNTEAFF. In nucleotides, the CDR3 is TGTGCCAGCAGCTTATCGGACAGCCCATCACTGAACACTGAAGCTTTCTTT.

V is TRBV7-9 and J is TRBJ2-6; D is perhaps TRBD1 (5 bases). The germline CDR1 and CDR2 sequences are SEHNR and FQNEAQ (reference sequence). The CDR3 runs 14 residues. V lost 5 bases, J lost 1 base, and 6 bases lay in between. CDR3 in DNA: TGTGCCAGCAGCCCAGGGTCTGGGGCCAACGTCCTGACTTTC. It is translated as CASSPGSGANVLTF. The entire variable domain, with the rest obtained from reference TRBV7-9 and TRBJ2-6, is as follows: DTGVSQNPRHKITKRGQNVTFRCDPISEHNRLYWYRQTLGQGPEFLTYFQNEAQLEKSRLLSDRFSAERPKGSFSTLEIQRTEQGDSAMYLCASSPGSGANVLTFGAGSRLTVL.

The chain is built from TRBV6-5 and TRBJ2-1; a possible D gene is TRBD2 (6 bases). The germline V gene has CDR1 MNHEY and CDR2 SVGAGI. The CDR3 has 16 amino acids. Trimming cost V 0 bases and J 5 bases, with 14 bases left between them. The CDR3 DNA reads TGTGCCAGCAGTTACTCGCTAGCGCCACCTAACAATGAGCAGTTCTTC. This encodes CASSYSLAPPNNEQFF.

The rearrangement links TRBV4-3 to TRBJ1-1, with TRBD1 as a possible D gene (6 bases). CDR1 LGHNA and CDR2 YSLEER come from the germline V gene. This CDR3 is built from 13 residues. Trimming removed 4 bases at V and 3 bases at J, with 9 bases between. Here the CDR3 reads CASSPKGDTEAFF. The DNA for the CDR3 is TGCGCCAGCAGCCCTAAGGGGGACACTGAAGCTTTCTTT.

The rearrangement joins TRBV28 to TRBJ1-2; 8 nucleotides match TRBD1. The germline V gene encodes CDR1 MDHEN and CDR2 SYDVKM. The J segment lost 0 bases and the V segment lost 6 bases, leaving 12 bases of the junction unmatched. The CDR3 loop spans 17 amino acids. CDR3 nucleotides: TGTGCCAGCAGCCGATTCGCTGGACAGGGTGCTAACTATGGCTACACCTTC. It codes for CASSRFAGQGANYGYTF.

This clone was seen a single time. V and J are TRBV7-3 and TRBJ2-5, with 9 nucleotides matching TRBD1. Per germline, CDR1 SGHTA and CDR2 FQGTGA. V was clipped by 6 bases and J by 5 bases; unmatched bases: 10. The CDR3 contains 15 residues. The CDR3 protein is CASSSTGGWGETQYF. The CDR3 bases are TGTGCCAGCAGTTCAACAGGGGGCTGGGGCGAGACCCAGTACTTC.

The CDR3 sequence is CASSTTGEGQPQHF. The CDR3 region has the DNA TGTGCCAGTAGTACCACAGGGGAAGGACAGCCCCAGCATTTT. The genes are TRBV19 and TRBJ1-5; 7 bases match TRBD1. The CDR3 is 14 amino acids. The V and J ends lost 4 bases and 7 bases, in that order; junction bases with no gene match: 7. Germline lookup yields CDR1 LNHDA and CDR2 SQIVND (reference sequence).

The CDR3 DNA sequence: TGTGCCACCAGCAGAGATGGTACTAGCGGGACAGATACGCAGTATTTT. Protein sequence: CATSRDGTSGTDTQYF. V is TRBV15 and J is TRBJ2-3, with 9 bases matching TRBD2. The CDR3 is made up of 16 amino acids. Trimming cost V 0 bases and J 3 bases; bases outside gene matches: 4. Looked up from germline, CDR1 is LNHNV and CDR2 is YYDKDF (reference sequence).

The V call is TRBV9, the J call TRBJ1-3; tentative D call: TRBD1 (5 bases). CDR1 and CDR2 (germline): SGDLS, YYNGEE. Trimming pared 3 bases from V and 5 bases from J, leaving 21 bases between. The CDR3 length is 17 residues. The DNA for the CDR3 is TGTGCCAGCAGCGCCGGAGGGACCGTGCAATTCAGAAACACCATATATTTT. Translation gives CASSAGGTVQFRNTIYF.

In its sample, this clone was seen once. The rearrangement uses TRBV6-2 or TRBV6-3 and TRBJ1-1; 8 bases fit TRBD1. V was pared by 6 bases and J by 11 bases, with 8 bases of the junction left unmatched. This CDR3 is built from 12 residues. CDR1 MNHEY and CDR2 SVGEGT come from the germline V gene. The CDR3 region is CASSPDRGRAFF. The CDR3 DNA follows: TGTGCCAGCAGCCCCGACAGGGGCAGGGCTTTCTTT.

The rearrangement joins TRBV28 to TRBJ1-5, with TRBD1 matching over 8 bases. There are 15 residues in the CDR3. V gave up 8 bases and J gave up 2 bases; unmatched junction bases: 8. CDR1 is MDHEN, CDR2 SYDVKM, per germline. CDR3: CASGPGGWGNQPQHF. Written as DNA, the CDR3 is TGTGCCAGCGGCCCAGGGGGCTGGGGCAATCAGCCCCAGCATTTT.

The chain uses TRBV5-1 and TRBJ2-1, with unresolved D. V was clipped by 6 bases and J by 5 bases, with 18 bases between them. There are 15 residues in the CDR3. Germline V CDR1 and CDR2: SGHRS, YFSETQ. This chain's CDR3 is CASKRSITVDNEQFF. DNA of the CDR3: TGCGCCAGCAAGAGGTCCATCACGGTCGACAATGAGCAGTTCTTC.

The chain combines TRBV7-6 with TRBJ2-1; 7 bases align to TRBD2. Germline V CDR1 and CDR2: SGHVS, FNYEAQ. J lost 1 base, V lost 5 bases, and 5 bases had no gene match. This CDR3 contains 15 residues. The CDR3 bases are TGTGCCAGCAGCGGGAGCGGGGTATCCTACAATGAGCAGTTCTTC. Encoded protein: CASSGSGVSYNEQFF.

This chain joins TRBV5-1 and TRBJ2-6; D unresolved. Germline CDR1 SGHRS, CDR2 YFSETQ. The CDR3 loop spans 15 amino acids. The ends were cut back, 4 bases at V and 2 bases at J, with 10 bases in the middle. CDR3 nucleotide sequence: TGCGCCAGCAGCCCGATGGGCCCTGGGGCCAACGTCCTGACTTTC. Amino acids: CASSPMGPGANVLTF.

The V and J genes are TRBV7-9 and TRBJ2-7; perhaps TRBD2 as D (5 bases). Trimming stripped 0 bases from V and 6 bases from J, with 6 bases between. The CDR3 runs to 12 residues. Germline V gene sequence: CDR1 SEHNR, CDR2 FQNEAQ (reference sequence). The CDR3 sequence is CASSLAGIEQYF. CDR3 DNA: TGTGCCAGCAGCTTAGCCGGGATCGAGCAGTACTTC.

V usage is TRBV19 and J usage is TRBJ1-5; 7 nucleotides agree with TRBD1. Germline-derived CDR1 and CDR2 are LNHDA and SQIVND (reference sequence). There are 14 residues in the CDR3. V was clipped by 7 bases and J by 5 bases; unmatched bases: 8. The CDR3 nucleotides are TGTGCCAGTACAAACAGGGGTTACTATCAGCCCCAGCATTTT. The encoded protein is CASTNRGYYQPQHF.

The chain uses TRBV5-6 and TRBJ2-1, with 8 bases fitting TRBD2. Per germline, CDR1 SGHDT and CDR2 YYEEEE. The CDR3 totals 15 residues. Unmatched junction bases numbered 6, after V lost 4 bases and J lost 3 bases. The CDR3 loop is CASSAGTRDYNEQFF. The CDR3 DNA reads as TGTGCCAGCAGCGCCGGGACTAGAGACTACAATGAGCAGTTCTTC.

This clone was counted a few times. V is TRBV5-1 and J is TRBJ1-2; D call uncertain. CDR3 length: 13 amino acids. V was clipped by 0 bases and J by 6 bases, with 9 bases between them. Per the germline V gene, CDR1 is SGHRS and CDR2 is YFSETQ. The CDR3 DNA reads TGCGCCAGCAGCTTGGGAGATGCGGATGGCTACACCTTC. This gives the protein CASSLGDADGYTF.

The chain employs TRBV7-9 and TRBJ2-3, with 14 bases fitting TRBD2. Germline CDR1 and CDR2: SEHNR and FQNEAQ (reference sequence). The trim removed 1 base at V and 6 bases at J, leaving 3 bases unmatched. CDR3 length equals 16 residues. CDR3 sequence reads: CASSLGLAGGPDTQYF. The CDR3 DNA sequence: TGTGCCAGCAGCTTAGGACTAGCGGGAGGGCCTGATACGCAGTATTTT.

The chain joins TRBV3-1 (or the pseudogene TRBV3-2) to TRBJ1-1, with TRBD1 as a possible D gene (5 bases). Per the germline V gene, CDR1 is LGHDT and CDR2 is YNNKEL (reference sequence). This CDR3 is built from 16 residues. V lost 0 bases to trimming and J lost 4 bases, with 15 bases between them. The CDR3 DNA follows: TGTGCCAGCAGCCAAGAAAATAGGAGGGGCAGCACTGAAGCTTTCTTT. This translates into CASSQENRRGSTEAFF.

CDR3 bases: TGTGCCGCCGGACAGGGGGCAGACTATGGCTACACCTTC. Residues: CAAGQGADYGYTF. V usage is TRBV10-3 and J usage is TRBJ1-2; TRBD1 matches at 11 bases. Germline-derived CDR1 and CDR2 are ENHRY and SYGVKD. The CDR3 has 13 residues. Unmatched junction bases numbered 5, after V lost 11 bases and J lost 3 bases.

CDR3 nucleotides: TGTGCCTGGAGTGATGGGACTAGGCGGGTGGCCTACGAGCAGTACTTC. This codes for CAWSDGTRRVAYEQYF. The chain links TRBV30 to TRBJ2-7; the match to TRBD2 covers 8 bases. The length of the CDR3 is 16 residues. The germline CDR1 and CDR2 sequences are GTSNPN and SVGIG (reference sequence). V dropped 1 base and J dropped 2; count of bases not matched to a gene: 10. Variable domain in full (rest from reference TRBV30 and TRBJ2-7): SQTIHQWPATLVQPVGSPLSLECTVEGTSNPNLYWYRQAAGRGLQLLFYSVGIGQISSEVPQNLSASRPQDRQFILSSKKLLLSDSGFYLCAWSDGTRRVAYEQYFGPGTRLTVT.

This clone was seen once. Here the CDR3 omits its conserved ending phenylalanine or tryptophan, so a read error is the likely source. The DNA is omitted, as the CDR3 cannot be located on it reliably, and the CDR3 follows TCRdb's listing. The chain has TRBV20-1 and TRBJ1-1; the table gives TRBD1 as D, unverified against the DNA. From its first to its last residue, the CDR3 has 8 amino acids. Germline values: CDR1 DFQATT, CDR2 SNEGSKA (reference sequence). The chain's CDR3 is CSTRQALL.